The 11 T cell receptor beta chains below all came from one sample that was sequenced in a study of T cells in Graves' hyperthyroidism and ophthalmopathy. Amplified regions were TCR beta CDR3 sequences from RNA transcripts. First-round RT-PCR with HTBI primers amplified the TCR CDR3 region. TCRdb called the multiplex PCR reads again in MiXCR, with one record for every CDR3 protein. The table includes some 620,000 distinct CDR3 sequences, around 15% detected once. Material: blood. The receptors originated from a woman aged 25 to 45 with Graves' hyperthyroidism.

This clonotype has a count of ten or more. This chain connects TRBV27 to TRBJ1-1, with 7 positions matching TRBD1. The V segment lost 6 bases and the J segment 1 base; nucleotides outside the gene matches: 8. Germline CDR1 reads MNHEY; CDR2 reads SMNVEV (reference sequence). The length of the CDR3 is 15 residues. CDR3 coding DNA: TGTGCCAGCAGACTGGCCGACAGGGCGAACACTGAAGCTTTCTTT. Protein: CASRLADRANTEAFF.

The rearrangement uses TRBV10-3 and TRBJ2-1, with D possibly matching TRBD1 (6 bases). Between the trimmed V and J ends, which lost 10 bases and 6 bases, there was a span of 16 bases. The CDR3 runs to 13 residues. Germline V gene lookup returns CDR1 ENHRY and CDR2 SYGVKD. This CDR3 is CATLLGGANEQFF. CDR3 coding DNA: TGTGCCACCCTCTTAGGGGGAGCCAATGAGCAGTTCTTC.

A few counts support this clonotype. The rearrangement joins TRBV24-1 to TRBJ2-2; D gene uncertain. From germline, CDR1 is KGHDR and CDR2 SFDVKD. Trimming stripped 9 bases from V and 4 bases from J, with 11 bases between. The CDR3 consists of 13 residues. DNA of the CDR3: TGTGCCACCCGCGACTTCAGCACCGGGGAGCTGTTTTTT. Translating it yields CATRDFSTGELFF.

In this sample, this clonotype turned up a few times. This CDR3 is CASSGTSGRRGEQFF. CDR3 in DNA: TGTGCCAGCAGTGGGACTAGCGGGAGGAGGGGTGAGCAGTTCTTC. J is TRBJ2-1 and V is TRBV5-6, with 15 bases matching TRBD2. V was pared by 5 bases and J by 9 bases, with 6 bases of the junction left unmatched. CDR1 is SGHDT and CDR2 is YYEEEE in the germline V gene. The length of the CDR3 is 15 residues.

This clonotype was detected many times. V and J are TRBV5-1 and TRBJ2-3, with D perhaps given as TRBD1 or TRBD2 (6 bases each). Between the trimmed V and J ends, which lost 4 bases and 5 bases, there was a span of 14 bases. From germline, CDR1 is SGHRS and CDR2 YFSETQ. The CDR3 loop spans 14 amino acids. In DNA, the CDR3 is TGCGCCAGCAGCCAGGGGCAAGCGGGAGATACGCAGTATTTT. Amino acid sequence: CASSQGQAGDTQYF.

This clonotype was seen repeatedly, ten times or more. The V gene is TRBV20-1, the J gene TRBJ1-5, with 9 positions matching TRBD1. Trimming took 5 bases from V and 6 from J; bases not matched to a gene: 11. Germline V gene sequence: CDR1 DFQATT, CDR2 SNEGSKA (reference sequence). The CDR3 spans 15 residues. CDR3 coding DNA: TGCAGTGCTGCAGACAGGGGGAATATCCTTCAGCCCCAGCATTTT. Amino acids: CSAADRGNILQPQHF.

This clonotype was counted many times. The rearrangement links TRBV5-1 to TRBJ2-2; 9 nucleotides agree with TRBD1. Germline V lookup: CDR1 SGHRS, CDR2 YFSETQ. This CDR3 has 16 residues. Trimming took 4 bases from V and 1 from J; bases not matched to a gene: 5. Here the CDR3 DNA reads TGCGCCAGCAGCCCGCAGGGACAGGGGAACACCGGGGAGCTGTTTTTT. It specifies CASSPQGQGNTGELFF.

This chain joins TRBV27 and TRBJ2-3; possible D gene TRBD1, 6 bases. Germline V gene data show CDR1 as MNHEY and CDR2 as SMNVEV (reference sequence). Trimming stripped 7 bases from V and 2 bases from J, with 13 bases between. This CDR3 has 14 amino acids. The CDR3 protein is CASNYQGNTDTQYF. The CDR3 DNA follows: TGTGCCAGCAATTACCAGGGGAACACAGATACGCAGTATTTT.

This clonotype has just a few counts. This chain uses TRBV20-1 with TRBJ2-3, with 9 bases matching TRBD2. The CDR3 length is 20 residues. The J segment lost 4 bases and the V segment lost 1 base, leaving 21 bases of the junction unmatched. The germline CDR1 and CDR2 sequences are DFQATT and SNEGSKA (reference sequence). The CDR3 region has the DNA TGCAGTGCTAGAGGGGGGCTGCGGACTAGCGCCTCGAAGGGCTCAGATACGCAGTATTTT. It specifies CSARGGLRTSASKGSDTQYF.

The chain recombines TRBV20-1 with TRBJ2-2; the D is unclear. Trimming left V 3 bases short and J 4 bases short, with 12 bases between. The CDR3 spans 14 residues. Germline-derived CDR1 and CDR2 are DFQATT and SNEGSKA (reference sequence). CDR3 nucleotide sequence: TGCAGTGCTAGTCCCGCCCTAAGCACCGGGGAGCTGTTTTTT. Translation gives CSASPALSTGELFF.

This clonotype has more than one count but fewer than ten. CDR3 sequence: CASSLGGFSSYNEQFF. CDR3 DNA sequence: TGTGCCAGCAGCTTAGGTGGATTCAGCTCCTACAATGAGCAGTTCTTC. The rearrangement joins TRBV7-2 to TRBJ2-1; D is ambiguous. Trimming pared 1 base from V and 0 bases from J, leaving 10 bases between. CDR1 and CDR2 (germline): SGHTA, FQGNSA. The CDR3 runs to 16 residues.